The rows below give T cell receptor beta chains drawn from one sample of a study of shared clonotypes between healthy human individuals. TCRdb's copy holds only in-frame clones and misses some; the assay was immunoSEQ multiplex PCR. The repertoire holds 2 million to 2.5 million clones, with 90% to 97% as singletons. Sample: naive CD4+ T cells sorted from blood. These receptors all stem from a man aged 18 to 29 in good health. Both conserved end residues are part of each CDR3. Fields, in order: J gene, clone size, D gene, V gene, CDR3 protein, CDR3 DNA. A D gene is named only where the DNA matches it firmly. The size of a clone is reported for some rows only, either as once, few or many, or as a class for expanded clones.

TRBJ2-7	.	.	TRBV5-6	CASSSQIEGDYEQYF	TGTGCCAGCAGCTCCCAGATCGAAGGCGACTACGAGCAGTACTTC
TRBJ1-2	.	.	TRBV7-9	CASSLVTVGYTF	TGTGCCAGCAGCTTAGTAACTGTGGGCTACACCTTC
TRBJ2-5	.	.	TRBV5-1	CASSLTGGPREQYF	TGCGCCAGCAGCTTGACAGGAGGCCCTAGGGAGCAGTACTTC
TRBJ1-6	once	TRBD1	TRBV11-2	CASSSGQGAYNSPLHF	TGTGCCAGCAGCTCGGGACAGGGGGCCTATAATTCACCCCTCCACTTT
TRBJ2-7	.	.	TRBV19	CASSIEVGLTYEQYF	TGTGCCAGTAGTATAGAGGTTGGATTGACCTACGAGCAGTACTTC
TRBJ1-2	.	TRBD1	TRBV5-1	CASSLGTGNYGYTF	TGCGCCAGCAGCTTAGGGACAGGGAATTATGGCTACACCTTC
TRBJ2-7	.	.	TRBV10-2	CASSEWRPSYEQYF	TGCGCCAGCAGTGAGTGGAGACCCTCCTACGAGCAGTACTTC
TRBJ2-3	once	.	TRBV5-1	CASSLAGQTADTQYF	TGCGCCAGCAGCTTGGCTGGGCAAACGGCAGATACGCAGTATTTT
TRBJ1-4	.	TRBD1	TRBV6-5	CASRPGGWANEKLFF	TGTGCCAGCAGACCAGGGGGCTGGGCTAATGAAAAACTGTTTTTT
TRBJ2-7	.	TRBD1	TRBV7-9	CASSLALGGTGNHEQYF	TGTGCCAGCAGCTTAGCCCTTGGGGGGACAGGGAACCACGAGCAGTACTTC
TRBJ2-5	once	.	TRBV9	CASSVYGGKETQYF	TGTGCCAGCAGCGTTTACGGGGGAAAAGAGACCCAGTACTTC
TRBJ1-4	once	.	TRBV25-1	CASSVGTTATNEKLFF	TGTGCCAGCAGTGTCGGGACGACTGCAACTAATGAAAAACTGTTTTTT
TRBJ1-4	.	.	TRBV5-1	CASSPGTPKGKLFF	TGCGCCAGCAGCCCCGGGACACCCAAAGGAAAACTGTTTTTT
TRBJ2-7	.	.	TRBV18	CASSPETDLYEQYF	TGTGCCAGCTCACCCGAGACGGACCTCTACGAGCAGTACTTC
TRBJ1-2	.	TRBD1	TRBV15	CATSRPDRAYGYTF	TGTGCCACCAGCAGACCGGACAGGGCCTATGGCTACACCTTC
TRBJ2-3	.	.	TRBV2	CATTPGTIGPQQDTQYF	TGTGCTACAACCCCAGGGACCATCGGCCCACAACAGGATACGCAGTATTTT
TRBJ2-2	.	.	TRBV5-1	CASSFSPTNTGELFF	TGCGCCAGCAGCTTCTCACCTACGAACACCGGGGAGCTGTTTTTT
TRBJ2-3	.	TRBD2	TRBV5-4	CASRAGLSTDTQYF	TGTGCCTCCCGCGCGGGACTAAGCACAGATACGCAGTATTTT
TRBJ2-7	.	TRBD1	TRBV4-3	CASSQLLGRGNEQYF	TGCGCCAGCAGCCAACTTTTGGGCAGGGGGAACGAGCAGTACTTC
TRBJ1-3	once	TRBD1	TRBV5-1	CASSLPGGPGNTIYF	TGCGCCAGCAGCTTACCAGGGGGACCTGGAAACACCATATATTTT
TRBJ2-7	.	.	TRBV7-8	CASSLGSNPYEQYF	TGTGCCAGCAGCTTAGGCTCTAACCCCTACGAGCAGTACTTC
TRBJ1-2	.	TRBD1	TRBV28	CASSGPGQGGNYGYTF	TGTGCCAGCAGTGGACCGGGACAGGGAGGGAACTATGGCTACACCTTC
TRBJ2-5	.	.	TRBV7-2	CASSLSGGNQETQYF	TGTGCCAGCAGCCTCTCGGGCGGGAACCAAGAGACCCAGTACTTC
TRBJ2-5	.	.	TRBV10-3	CAISEGQFQETQYF	TGTGCCATCAGTGAAGGGCAGTTCCAAGAGACCCAGTACTTC
TRBJ2-1	once	TRBD1	TRBV29-1	CSVEGQGSYNEQFF	TGCAGCGTTGAGGGACAGGGGTCCTACAATGAGCAGTTCTTC
TRBJ2-3	.	TRBD2	TRBV7-3	CASSLGLAGADTQYF	TGTGCCAGCAGCTTAGGACTAGCGGGGGCAGATACGCAGTATTTT
TRBJ1-5	.	.	TRBV18	CASSPLHEGGQPQHF	TGTGCCAGCTCACCACTTCACGAGGGAGGACAGCCCCAGCATTTT
TRBJ1-4	.	TRBD1	TRBV18	CASSPRTGAATNEKLFF	TGTGCCAGCTCACCAAGGACAGGGGCGGCAACTAATGAAAAACTGTTTTTT
TRBJ1-3	.	.	TRBV10-3	CAISEWQGSGNTIYF	TGTGCCATCAGTGAATGGCAGGGCTCTGGAAACACCATATATTTT
TRBJ1-2	.	TRBD1	TRBV9	CASSLAGQGNYGYTF	TGTGCCAGCTCTCTTGCAGGACAGGGTAACTATGGCTACACCTTC
TRBJ1-2	.	.	TRBV15	CATSREGAVYGYTF	TGTGCCACCAGCAGAGAGGGGGCGGTTTATGGCTACACCTTC
TRBJ2-5	.	TRBD1	TRBV4-1	CASSQKAGTGQETQYF	TGCGCCAGCAGCCAAAAAGCCGGGACAGGTCAAGAGACCCAGTACTTC
TRBJ2-3	.	TRBD2	TRBV5-1	CASSEGTKFTDTQYF	TGCGCCAGCAGCGAAGGGACTAAATTCACAGATACGCAGTATTTT
TRBJ2-7	.	TRBD2	TRBV5-4	CASSDILAGVSHEQYF	TGTGCCAGCAGCGACATACTAGCGGGAGTTTCCCACGAGCAGTACTTC
TRBJ2-2	.	.	TRBV2	CASTRGQGTGELFF	TGTGCCAGCACCAGAGGGCAGGGCACCGGGGAGCTGTTTTTT
TRBJ2-3	.	.	TRBV4-2	CASSQAGTDTQYF	TGTGCCAGCAGCCAAGCAGGCACAGATACGCAGTATTTT
TRBJ1-4	.	.	TRBV10-2	CASSEGQRREKLFF	TGCGCCAGCAGTGAGGGACAGAGACGAGAAAAACTGTTTTTT
TRBJ2-3	.	TRBD1	TRBV5-1	CASFLTGETDTQYF	TGCGCCAGTTTTTTGACAGGGGAGACAGATACGCAGTATTTT
TRBJ2-7	.	.	TRBV7-3	CASSSLHPGEQYF	TGTGCCAGCAGCTCATTACACCCTGGGGAGCAGTACTTC
TRBJ2-1	.	TRBD1	TRBV5-4	CASSVSGGSSSYNEQFF	TGTGCCAGCAGCGTGTCAGGGGGCTCAAGCTCCTACAATGAGCAGTTCTTC
TRBJ2-7	.	.	TRBV27	CASSFLGTDSYEQYF	TGTGCCAGCAGTTTTCTAGGGACGGACTCCTACGAGCAGTACTTC
TRBJ1-1	.	.	TRBV5-1	CASSEQGGNTEAFF	TGCGCCAGCAGCGAACAGGGCGGGAACACTGAAGCTTTCTTT
TRBJ2-7	.	.	TRBV6-9	CASTGGIFYEQYF	TGTGCCAGCACCGGGGGAATTTTCTACGAGCAGTACTTC
TRBJ2-6	.	.	TRBV5-1	CASSLEATGGTSGANVLTF	TGCGCCAGCAGCTTGGAGGCCACAGGAGGGACCTCTGGGGCCAACGTCCTGACTTTC
TRBJ1-3	.	TRBD1	TRBV9	CASSREPGTAGNTIYF	TGTGCCAGCAGCCGGGAACCCGGGACAGCTGGAAACACCATATATTTT
TRBJ1-2	.	.	TRBV5-1	CASSLESSNYGYTF	TGCGCCAGCAGCTTGGAGTCATCTAACTATGGCTACACCTTC
TRBJ1-1	few	TRBD1	TRBV18	CASSPGQLNTEAFF	TGTGCCAGCTCACCGGGACAGTTGAACACTGAAGCTTTCTTT
TRBJ1-4	.	.	TRBV7-2	CASSLGLDNEKLFF	TGTGCCAGCAGCTTAGGGCTGGATAATGAAAAACTGTTTTTT
TRBJ2-5	.	.	TRBV7-9	CASSLYGGVETQYF	TGTGCCAGCAGCTTATATGGGGGTGTGGAGACCCAGTACTTC
TRBJ2-7	.	TRBD1	TRBV5-5	CASTDRGGISYEQYF	TGTGCCAGCACTGACAGGGGGGGAATCTCCTACGAGCAGTACTTC
TRBJ1-6	once	.	TRBV5-6	CASSLDGRYGALHF	TGTGCCAGCAGCTTGGATGGGAGGTATGGGGCCCTCCACTTT
TRBJ2-7	.	TRBD1	TRBV28	CASSPGTGYEQYF	TGTGCCAGCAGTCCCGGGACAGGCTACGAGCAGTACTTC
TRBJ1-5	.	TRBD1	TRBV18	CASSPFGQGAIQPQHF	TGTGCCAGCTCACCATTCGGACAGGGGGCAATTCAGCCCCAGCATTTT
TRBJ2-7	once	.	TRBV10-3	CAISEGRSYEQYF	TGTGCCATCAGTGAGGGCAGATCCTACGAGCAGTACTTC